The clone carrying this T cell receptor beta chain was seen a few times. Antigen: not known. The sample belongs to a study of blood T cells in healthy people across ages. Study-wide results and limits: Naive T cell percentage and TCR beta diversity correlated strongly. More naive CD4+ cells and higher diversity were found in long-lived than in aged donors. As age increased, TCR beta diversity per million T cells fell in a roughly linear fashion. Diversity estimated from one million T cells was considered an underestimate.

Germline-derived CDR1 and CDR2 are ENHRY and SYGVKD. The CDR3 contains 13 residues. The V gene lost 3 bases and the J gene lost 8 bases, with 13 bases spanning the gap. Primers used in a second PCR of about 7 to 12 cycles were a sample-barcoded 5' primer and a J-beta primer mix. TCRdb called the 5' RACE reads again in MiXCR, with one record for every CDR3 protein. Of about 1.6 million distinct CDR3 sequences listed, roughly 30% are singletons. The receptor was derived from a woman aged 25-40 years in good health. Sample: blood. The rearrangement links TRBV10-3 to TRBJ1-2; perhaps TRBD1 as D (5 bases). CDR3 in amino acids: CAISDAGGAGYTF. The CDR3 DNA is TGTGCCATCAGTGACGCGGGAGGGGCCGGCTACACCTTC.